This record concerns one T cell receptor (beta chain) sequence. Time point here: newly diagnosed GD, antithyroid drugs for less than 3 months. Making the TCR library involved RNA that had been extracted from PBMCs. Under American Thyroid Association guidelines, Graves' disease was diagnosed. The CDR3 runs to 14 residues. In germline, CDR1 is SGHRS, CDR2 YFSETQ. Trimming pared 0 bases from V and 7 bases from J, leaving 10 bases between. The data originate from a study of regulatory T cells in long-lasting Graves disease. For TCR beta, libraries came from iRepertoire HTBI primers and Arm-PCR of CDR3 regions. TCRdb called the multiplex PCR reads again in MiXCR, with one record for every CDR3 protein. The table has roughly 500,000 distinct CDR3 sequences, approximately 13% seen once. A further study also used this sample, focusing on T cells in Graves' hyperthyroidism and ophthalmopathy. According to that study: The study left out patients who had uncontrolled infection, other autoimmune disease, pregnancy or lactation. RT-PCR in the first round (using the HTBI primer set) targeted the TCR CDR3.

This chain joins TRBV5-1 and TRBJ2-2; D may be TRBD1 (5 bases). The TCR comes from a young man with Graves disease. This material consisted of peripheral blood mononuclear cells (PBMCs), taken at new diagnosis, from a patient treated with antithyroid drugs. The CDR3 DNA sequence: TGCGCCAGCAGCTTGGAGGGGTATGGCGGGGAGCTGTTTTTT. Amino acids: CASSLEGYGGELFF.